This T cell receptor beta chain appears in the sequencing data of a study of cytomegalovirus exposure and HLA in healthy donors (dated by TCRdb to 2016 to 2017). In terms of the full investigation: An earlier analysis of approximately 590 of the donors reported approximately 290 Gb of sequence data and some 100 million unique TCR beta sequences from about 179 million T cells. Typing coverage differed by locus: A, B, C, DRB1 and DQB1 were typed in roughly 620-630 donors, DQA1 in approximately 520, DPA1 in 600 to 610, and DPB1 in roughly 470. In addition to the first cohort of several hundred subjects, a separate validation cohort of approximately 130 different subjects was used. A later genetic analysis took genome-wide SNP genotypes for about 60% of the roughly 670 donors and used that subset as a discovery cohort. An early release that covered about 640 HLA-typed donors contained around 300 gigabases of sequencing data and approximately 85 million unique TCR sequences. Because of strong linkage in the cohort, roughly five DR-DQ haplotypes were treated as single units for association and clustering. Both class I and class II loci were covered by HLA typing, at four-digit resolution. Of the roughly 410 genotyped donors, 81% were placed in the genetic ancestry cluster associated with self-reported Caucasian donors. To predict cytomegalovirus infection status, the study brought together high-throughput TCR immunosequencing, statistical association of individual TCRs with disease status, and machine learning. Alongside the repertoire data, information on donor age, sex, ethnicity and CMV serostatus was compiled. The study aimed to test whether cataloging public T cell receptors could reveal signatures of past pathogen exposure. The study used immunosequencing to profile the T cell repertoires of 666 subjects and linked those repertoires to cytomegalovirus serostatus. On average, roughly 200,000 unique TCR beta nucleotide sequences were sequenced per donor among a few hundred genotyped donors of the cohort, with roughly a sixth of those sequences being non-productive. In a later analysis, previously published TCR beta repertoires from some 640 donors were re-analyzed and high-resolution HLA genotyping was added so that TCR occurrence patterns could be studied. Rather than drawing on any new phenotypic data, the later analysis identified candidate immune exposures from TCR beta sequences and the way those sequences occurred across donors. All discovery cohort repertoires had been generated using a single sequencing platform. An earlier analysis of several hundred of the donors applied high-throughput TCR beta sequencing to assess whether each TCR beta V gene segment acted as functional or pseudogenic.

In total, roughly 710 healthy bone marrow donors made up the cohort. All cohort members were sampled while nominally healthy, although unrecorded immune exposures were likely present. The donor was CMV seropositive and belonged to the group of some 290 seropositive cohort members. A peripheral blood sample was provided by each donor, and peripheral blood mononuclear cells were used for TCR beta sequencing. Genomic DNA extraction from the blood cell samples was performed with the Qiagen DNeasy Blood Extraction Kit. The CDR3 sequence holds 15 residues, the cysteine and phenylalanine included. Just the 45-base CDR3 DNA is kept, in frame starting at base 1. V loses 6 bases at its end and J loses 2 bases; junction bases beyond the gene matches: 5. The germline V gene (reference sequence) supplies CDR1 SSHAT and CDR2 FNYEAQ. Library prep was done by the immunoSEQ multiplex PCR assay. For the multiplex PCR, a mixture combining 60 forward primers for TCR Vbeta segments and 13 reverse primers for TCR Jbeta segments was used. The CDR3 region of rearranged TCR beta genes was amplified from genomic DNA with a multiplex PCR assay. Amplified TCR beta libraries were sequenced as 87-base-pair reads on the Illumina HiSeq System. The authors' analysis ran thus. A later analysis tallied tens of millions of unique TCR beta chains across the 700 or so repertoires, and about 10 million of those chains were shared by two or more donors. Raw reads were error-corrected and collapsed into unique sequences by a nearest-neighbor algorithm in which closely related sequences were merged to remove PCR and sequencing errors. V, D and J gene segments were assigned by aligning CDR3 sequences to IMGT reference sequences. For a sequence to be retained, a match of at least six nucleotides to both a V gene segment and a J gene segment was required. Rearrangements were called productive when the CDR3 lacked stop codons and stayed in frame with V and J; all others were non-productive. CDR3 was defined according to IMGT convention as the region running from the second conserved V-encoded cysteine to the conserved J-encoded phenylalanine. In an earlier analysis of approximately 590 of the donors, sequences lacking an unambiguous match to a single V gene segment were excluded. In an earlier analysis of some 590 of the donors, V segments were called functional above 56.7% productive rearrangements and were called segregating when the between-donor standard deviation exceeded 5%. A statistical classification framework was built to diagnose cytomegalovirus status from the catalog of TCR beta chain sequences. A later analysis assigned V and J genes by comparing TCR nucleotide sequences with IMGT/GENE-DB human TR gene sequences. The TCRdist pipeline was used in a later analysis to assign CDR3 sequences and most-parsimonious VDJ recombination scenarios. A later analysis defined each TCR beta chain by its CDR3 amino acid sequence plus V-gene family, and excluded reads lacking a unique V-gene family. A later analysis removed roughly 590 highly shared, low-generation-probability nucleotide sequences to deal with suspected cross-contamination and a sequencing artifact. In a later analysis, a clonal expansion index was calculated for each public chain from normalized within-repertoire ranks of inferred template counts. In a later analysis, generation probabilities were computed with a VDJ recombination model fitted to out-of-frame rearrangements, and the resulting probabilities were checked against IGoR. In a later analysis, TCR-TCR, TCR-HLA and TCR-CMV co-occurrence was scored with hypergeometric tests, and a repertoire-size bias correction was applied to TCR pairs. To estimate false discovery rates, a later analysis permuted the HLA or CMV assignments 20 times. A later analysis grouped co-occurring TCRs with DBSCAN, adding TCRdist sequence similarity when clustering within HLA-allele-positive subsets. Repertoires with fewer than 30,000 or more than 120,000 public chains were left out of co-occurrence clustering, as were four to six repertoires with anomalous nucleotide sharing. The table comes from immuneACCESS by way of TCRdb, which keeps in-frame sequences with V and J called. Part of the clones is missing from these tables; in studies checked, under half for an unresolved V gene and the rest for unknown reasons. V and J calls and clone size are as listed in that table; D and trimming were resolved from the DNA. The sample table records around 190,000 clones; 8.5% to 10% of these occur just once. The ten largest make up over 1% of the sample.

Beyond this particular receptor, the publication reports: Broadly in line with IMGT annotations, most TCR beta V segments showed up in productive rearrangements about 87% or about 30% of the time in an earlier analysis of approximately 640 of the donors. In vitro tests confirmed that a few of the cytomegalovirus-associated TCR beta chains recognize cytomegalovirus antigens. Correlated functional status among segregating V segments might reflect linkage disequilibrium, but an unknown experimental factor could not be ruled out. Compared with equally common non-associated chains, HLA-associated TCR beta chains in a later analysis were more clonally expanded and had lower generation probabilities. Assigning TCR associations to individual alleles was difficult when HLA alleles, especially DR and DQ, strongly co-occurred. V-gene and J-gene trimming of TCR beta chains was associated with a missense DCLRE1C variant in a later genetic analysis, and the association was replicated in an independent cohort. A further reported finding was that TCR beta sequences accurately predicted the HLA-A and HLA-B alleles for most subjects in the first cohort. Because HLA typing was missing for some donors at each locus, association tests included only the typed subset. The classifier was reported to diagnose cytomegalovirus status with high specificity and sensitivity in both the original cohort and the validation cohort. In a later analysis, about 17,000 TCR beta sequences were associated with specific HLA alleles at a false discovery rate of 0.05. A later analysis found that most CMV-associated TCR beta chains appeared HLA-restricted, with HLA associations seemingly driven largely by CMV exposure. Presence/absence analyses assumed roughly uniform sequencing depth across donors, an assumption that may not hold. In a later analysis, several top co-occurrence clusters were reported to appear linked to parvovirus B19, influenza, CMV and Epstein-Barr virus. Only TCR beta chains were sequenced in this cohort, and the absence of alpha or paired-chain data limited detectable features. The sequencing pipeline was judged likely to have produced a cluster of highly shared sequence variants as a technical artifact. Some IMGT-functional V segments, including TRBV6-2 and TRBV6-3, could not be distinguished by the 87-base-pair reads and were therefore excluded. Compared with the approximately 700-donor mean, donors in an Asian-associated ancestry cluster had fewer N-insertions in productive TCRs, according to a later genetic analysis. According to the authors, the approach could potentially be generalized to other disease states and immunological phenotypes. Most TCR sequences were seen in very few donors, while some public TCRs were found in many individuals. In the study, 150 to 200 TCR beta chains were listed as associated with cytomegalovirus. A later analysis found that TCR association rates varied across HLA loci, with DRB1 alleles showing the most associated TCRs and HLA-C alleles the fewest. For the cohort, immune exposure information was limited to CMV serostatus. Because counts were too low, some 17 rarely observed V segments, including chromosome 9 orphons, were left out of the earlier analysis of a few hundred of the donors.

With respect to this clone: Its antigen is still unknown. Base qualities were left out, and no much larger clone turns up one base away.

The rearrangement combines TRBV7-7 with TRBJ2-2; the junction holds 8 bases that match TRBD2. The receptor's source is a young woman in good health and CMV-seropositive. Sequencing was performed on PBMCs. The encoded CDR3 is CASRLTSVNTGELFF. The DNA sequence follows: TGTGCCAGCAGATTGACTAGCGTTAACACCGGGGAGCTGTTTTTT.